This T cell receptor beta chain emerged from a study of cytomegalovirus exposure and HLA in healthy donors. The donors gave bone marrow, and they were healthy. Vbeta (60) and Jbeta (13) primers were used in the PCR. Generated by immunoSEQ multiplex PCR, the TCRdb table keeps only in-frame clones and is missing some. The data show around 180,000 clones, 80% to 85% seen once. V was clipped by 5 bases and J by 1 base, with 5 bases between them. CDR1 is MNHEY and CDR2 is SVGAGI in the germline V gene. The CDR3 has 12 residues. Sequencing used PBMCs. This clonotype originated in a boy between 2 and 10 years old in good health and CMV-seronegative. V gene TRBV6-5 combines with J gene TRBJ1-2; D is unclear. DNA for the CDR3: TGTGCCAGCAGTCGTATTAACTATGGCTACACCTTC. Its translation is CASSRINYGYTF.